The 22 T cell receptor beta chains given below trace back to one sample, sequenced in a study of blood T cell repertoires in COVID-19. Clones were read by immunoSEQ multiplex PCR, and TCRdb kept only the in-frame ones, dropping some. Of roughly 290,000 clones in the sample, 90% were seen once. Material for sequencing was peripheral blood. Every receptor here comes from a woman aged 25 to 39 with COVID-19, enrolled during active disease.

This chain uses TRBV9 with TRBJ1-6; weak D call: TRBD1 (5 bases). V gave up 6 bases and J gave up 7 bases, with 14 bases separating them. Germline CDR1 is SGDLS and CDR2 is YYNGEE. The length of the CDR3 is 14 residues. The CDR3 is CASNLGLSNSPLHF. The CDR3 DNA sequence: TGTGCCAGCAATCTGGGACTATCAAATTCACCCCTCCACTTT.

The chain joins TRBV15 to TRBJ2-7; 7 bases line up with TRBD1. Germline trimming cut 0 bases from V and 5 bases from J; bases unmatched to any gene: 7. Germline CDR1 is LNHNV and CDR2 is YYDKDF (reference sequence). The length of the CDR3 is 15 residues. DNA for the CDR3: TGTGCCACCAGCAGAGATCGAGGGGGCCTAAACGAGCAGTACTTC. Its translation: CATSRDRGGLNEQYF.

V is TRBV6-6 and J is TRBJ1-1; perhaps TRBD1 as D (5 bases). Germline CDR1 and CDR2: MNHNY and SVGAGI (reference sequence). The CDR3 loop spans 15 amino acids. The V gene lost 4 bases and the J gene lost 3 bases, with 15 bases spanning the gap. The CDR3 spells CASSFTGRGDTEAFF. DNA of the CDR3: TGTGCCAGCAGTTTTACAGGTCGGGGGGACACTGAAGCTTTCTTT.

The rearrangement joins TRBV18 to TRBJ1-4, with D unclear. V lost 6 bases to trimming and J lost 0 bases, with 14 bases between them. This CDR3 is built from 16 residues. The V gene's germline CDR1 is KGHSH and CDR2 LQKENI. DNA for the CDR3: TGTGCCAGCTCCTCTCTCCCACTATCAACTAATGAAAAACTGTTTTTT. Translation: CASSSLPLSTNEKLFF.

Details on this clone: Mismatch with germline at one junction end may stem from a read error. This sequence joins TRBV29-1 and TRBJ2-1, with D uncertain. Germline V gives CDR1 SQVTM, CDR2 ANQGSEA. The CDR3 is made up of 13 amino acids. Here the CDR3 DNA reads TGCAACGTTGAGCACTACCCTGGGAATGAGCAGTTCTTC. Translated, it gives CNVEHYPGNEQFF.

This clone has just one count. This chain uses TRBV2 with TRBJ1-5; D not certain. CDR3 length: 17 amino acids. Looked up from germline, CDR1 is SNHLY and CDR2 is FYNNEI. V shed 0 bases and J shed 0 bases, with 12 bases lying between them. CDR3 protein: CASSEAPAGYSNQPQHF. CDR3 bases: TGTGCCAGCAGTGAAGCCCCCGCGGGATATAGCAATCAGCCCCAGCATTTT.

V is TRBV7-2 and J is TRBJ1-6; a possible D gene is TRBD1 (6 bases). The CDR3 sequence is 18 residues long. The ends were cut back, 0 bases at V and 6 bases at J, with 18 bases in the middle. Germline loops: CDR1 SGHTA, CDR2 FQGNSA. CDR3 DNA sequence: TGTGCCAGCAGCTTAGCGCTCAGGGGACATATCGGTAATTCACCCCTCCACTTT. Amino acid sequence: CASSLALRGHIGNSPLHF. Together with reference TRBV7-2 and TRBJ1-6, the CDR3 gives the full variable domain: GAGVSQSPSNKVTEKGKDVELRCDPISGHTALYWYRQSLGQGLEFLIYFQGNSAPDKSGLPSDRFSAERTGGSVSTLTIQRTQQEDSAVYLCASSLALRGHIGNSPLHFGNGTRLTVT.

The chain recombines TRBV2 with TRBJ1-1; perhaps TRBD1 as D (5 bases). This CDR3 region has 15 residues. V gave up 7 bases and J gave up 4 bases, with 19 bases separating them. Germline V lookup: CDR1 SNHLY, CDR2 FYNNEI. The CDR3 DNA reads TGTGCCAGCACCCTGGCTCGCTCCCAGGGCACTGAAGCTTTCTTT. It specifies CASTLARSQGTEAFF.

Points on this clone: Other nucleotide sequences from this sample produce the same CDR3. The chain links TRBV18 to TRBJ1-5, with unresolved D. The CDR3 totals 14 residues. The ends were cut back, 3 bases at V and 2 bases at J, with 8 bases in the middle. The V gene's germline CDR1 is KGHSH and CDR2 LQKENI. The CDR3 sequence is CASSPGQGNQPQHF. CDR3 bases: TGTGCCAGCTCACCTGGCCAAGGCAATCAGCCCCAGCATTTT.

This chain links TRBV7-3 with TRBJ2-5; 10 nucleotides match TRBD1. The V segment lost 6 bases and the J segment 4 bases; nucleotides outside the gene matches: 8. Germline loops: CDR1 SGHTA, CDR2 FQGTGA. The CDR3 runs to 15 residues. DNA of the CDR3: TGTGCCAGCAGTCGTAGACAGGGGGCACGAGAGACCCAGTACTTC. It specifies CASSRRQGARETQYF.

This chain links TRBV7-8 with TRBJ2-2; D ambiguous. V gave up 2 bases and J gave up 7 bases, with 5 bases separating them. The CDR3 runs to 12 residues. CDR1 and CDR2 (germline): SGHVS, FQNEAQ. The CDR3 DNA reads TGTGCCAGCAGCTTAAGCGTCGGGGAGCTGTTTTTT. This codes for CASSLSVGELFF.

The gene calls are TRBV19 and TRBJ2-2, with TRBD2 identical over 7 bases. The CDR3 contains 16 residues. Germline lookup yields CDR1 LNHDA and CDR2 SQIVND (reference sequence). J gave up 1 base and V 6 bases, and 8 bases lay outside the gene matches. The CDR3 loop reads CASSRRLALNTGELFF. DNA for the CDR3: TGTGCCAGTAGCCGACGACTAGCTCTGAACACCGGGGAGCTGTTTTTT.

The chain recombines TRBV4-1 with TRBJ2-1; 14 bases match TRBD2. CDR3 length: 17 amino acids. CDR1 and CDR2 (germline): MGHRA, YSYEKL. V shed 0 bases, J shed 8 bases, and the junction held 6 bases outside the gene matches. The CDR3 region has the DNA TGCGCCAGCAGCCAAGAGGGTGGGACTAGCGGGAGTCATGAGCAGTTCTTC. Its translation: CASSQEGGTSGSHEQFF.

The chain employs TRBV7-2 and TRBJ1-5; tentative D call: TRBD1 (6 bases). The V gene's germline CDR1 is SGHTA and CDR2 FQGNSA. The V end lost 5 bases, the J end lost 3 bases, and 20 bases lay between the germline ends. The CDR3 sequence is 17 residues long. In nucleotides, the CDR3 is TGTGCCAGCAGCCAAGAGCGGCTAGGGGGAGCCAATCAGCCCCAGCATTTT. Its translation is CASSQERLGGANQPQHF.

This sequence joins TRBV6-6 and TRBJ1-2; D possibly corresponds to TRBD1 (5 bases). With 6 bases removed from V and 6 bases from J, the gap between germline ends came to 17 bases. This CDR3 comprises 14 residues. CDR1 and CDR2 from the germline V gene are MNHNY and SVGAGI (reference sequence). The CDR3 DNA reads as TGTGCCAGCAGGCCATCCGGGACTACGCATGGCTACACCTTC. Translation gives CASRPSGTTHGYTF.

The J gene is TRBJ2-1, the V gene TRBV28; D gene ambiguous. The V gene's germline CDR1 is MDHEN and CDR2 SYDVKM. The CDR3 runs 12 residues. V shed 6 bases and J shed 8 bases, with 11 bases lying between them. DNA for the CDR3: TGTGCCAGCAGCCCCTCAAGCGATGAGCAGTTCTTC. As protein: CASSPSSDEQFF. Drawing the rest from reference TRBV28 and TRBJ2-1, the complete variable domain is DVKVTQSSRYLVKRTGEKVFLECVQDMDHENMFWYRQDPGLGLRLIYFSYDVKMKEKGDIPEGYSVSREKKERFSLILESASTNQTSMYLCASSPSSDEQFFGPGTRLTVL.

The rearrangement joins TRBV4-1 to TRBJ1-1, with 10 nucleotides matching TRBD1. V dropped 4 bases and J dropped 5; count of bases not matched to a gene: 4. The CDR3 sequence is 14 residues long. The V gene's germline CDR1 is MGHRA and CDR2 YSYEKL. This CDR3 is CASSRGQGGTEAFF. CDR3 DNA sequence: TGCGCCAGCAGCCGTGGACAGGGGGGAACTGAAGCTTTCTTT.

J is TRBJ2-5 and V is TRBV6-5, with TRBD1 identical over 9 bases. Looked up from germline, CDR1 is MNHEY and CDR2 is SVGAGI. After removal of 1 base from V and 6 bases from J, the junction contained 3 bases not matched to a gene. This CDR3 comprises 14 residues. The CDR3 loop reads CASSYLGQGQTQYF. CDR3 DNA: TGTGCCAGCAGTTACTTAGGACAGGGGCAGACCCAGTACTTC.

The rearrangement uses TRBV5-4 and TRBJ2-5; TRBD2 matches 7 bases. The CDR3 runs to 13 residues. Per the germline V gene, CDR1 is SGHNT and CDR2 is YYREEE (reference sequence). The trim removed 2 bases at V and 3 bases at J, leaving 1 base unmatched. The CDR3 protein is CASSFGGEETQYF. CDR3 coding DNA: TGTGCCAGCAGCTTTGGGGGGGAAGAGACCCAGTACTTC.

The chain links TRBV6-6 to TRBJ2-7; a possible D gene is TRBD2 (6 bases). This CDR3 is 13 amino acids long. The germline V gene encodes CDR1 MNHNY and CDR2 SVGAGI (reference sequence). V was shortened by 7 bases and J by 3 bases, with 13 bases between the two germline ends. The CDR3 DNA sequence: TGTGCCAGCAACCAAGTGGGGGGCTACGAGCAGTACTTC. It codes for CASNQVGGYEQYF.

The genes are TRBV19 and TRBJ2-1; 9 nucleotides match TRBD2. There are 15 residues in the CDR3. CDR1 and CDR2 from the germline V gene are LNHDA and SQIVND (reference sequence). J gave up 0 bases and V 6 bases, and 3 bases lay outside the gene matches. CDR3 region: CASRFSGSSYNEQFF. The DNA for the CDR3 is TGTGCCAGTAGGTTTAGCGGGAGCTCCTACAATGAGCAGTTCTTC.

The gene calls are TRBV3-1 (or the pseudogene TRBV3-2) and TRBJ2-1, with TRBD2 as a possible D gene (6 bases). The V end was cut by 1 base, the J end by 4 bases, with 14 bases between. The CDR3 sequence is 16 residues long. In germline, CDR1 is LGHDT, CDR2 YNNKEL (reference sequence). The CDR3 loop reads CASSQAGERAYNEQFF. DNA for the CDR3: TGTGCCAGCAGCCAAGCGGGAGAGCGGGCGTACAATGAGCAGTTCTTC.